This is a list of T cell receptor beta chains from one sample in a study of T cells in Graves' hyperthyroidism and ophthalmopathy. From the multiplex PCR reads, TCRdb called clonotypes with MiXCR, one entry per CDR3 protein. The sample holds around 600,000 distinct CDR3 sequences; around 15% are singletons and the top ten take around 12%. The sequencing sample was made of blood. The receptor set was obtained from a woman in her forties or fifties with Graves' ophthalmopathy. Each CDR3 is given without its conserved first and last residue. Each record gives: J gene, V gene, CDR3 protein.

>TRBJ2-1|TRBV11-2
ASSFPGGNEQF
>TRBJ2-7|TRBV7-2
ASSLIGRPYEQY
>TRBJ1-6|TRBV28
ASRGRSSYNSPLH
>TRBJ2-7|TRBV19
ATASPGHASAYEQY
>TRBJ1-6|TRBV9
ASRTGDEPLH
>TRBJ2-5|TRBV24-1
ATSDLWESGRGETQY
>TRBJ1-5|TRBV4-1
ASSQNGQANQPQH
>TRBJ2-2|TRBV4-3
ASSQDGAREDTGELF
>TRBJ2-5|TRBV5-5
ASSLVGTSSQETQY
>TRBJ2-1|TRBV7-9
ASSLGGTERNEQF
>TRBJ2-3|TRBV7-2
ASSLTRATDTQY
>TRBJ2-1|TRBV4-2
ASSQEGGGSYNEQF
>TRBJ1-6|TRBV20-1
SARPSQGNSPLH
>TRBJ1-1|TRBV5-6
ASSRPSDTEAF
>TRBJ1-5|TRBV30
AWSSLGPNQPQH
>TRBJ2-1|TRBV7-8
ASSQLAGGPNEQF
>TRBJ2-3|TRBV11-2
ASSLLAASDTQY
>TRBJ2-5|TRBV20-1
SARVSGRETQY
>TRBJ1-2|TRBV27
ASRTGDRGPYNYGYT
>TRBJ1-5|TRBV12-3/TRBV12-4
ASSLSRRVNQPRH
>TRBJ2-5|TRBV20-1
SAPREWGEETQY
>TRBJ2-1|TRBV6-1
ASSLTSGMEQF
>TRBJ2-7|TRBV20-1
SARMLAGSYEQY
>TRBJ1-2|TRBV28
ASSLQGADLNYGYT
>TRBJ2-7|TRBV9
ASSPQTSGREQY
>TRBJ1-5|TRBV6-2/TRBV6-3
ASSYAWTGPNQPQH
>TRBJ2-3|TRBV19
ASSMSAGVTDTQY
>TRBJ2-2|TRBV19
ASSIQGAGTGELF
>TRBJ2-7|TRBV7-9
ASSPQEYEQY
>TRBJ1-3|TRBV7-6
ASSRVGTGAGNTIY
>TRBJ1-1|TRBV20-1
SARVSGLNLAEAF
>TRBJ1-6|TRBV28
ASSFPRSSYNSPLH
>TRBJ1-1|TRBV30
AWRTGGTEAF
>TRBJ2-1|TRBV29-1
SVGVGYNEQF
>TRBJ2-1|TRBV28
ASRVSGSSYNEQF
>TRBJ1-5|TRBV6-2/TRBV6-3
ASSYGRVRRQPQH
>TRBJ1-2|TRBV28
ASSLGQGKYYGYT
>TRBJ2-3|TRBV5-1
ASSSQGPSTDTQY
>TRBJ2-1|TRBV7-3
ASSWGLAAPYNEQF
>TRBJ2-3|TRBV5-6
ASSPGFADTQY
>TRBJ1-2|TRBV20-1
SARKESNYGYT
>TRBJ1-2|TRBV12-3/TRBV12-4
ASSLGGSGFTGGYT
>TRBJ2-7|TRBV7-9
ASSSGPRDYEQY
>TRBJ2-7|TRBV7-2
ASSFGRDRRLPRPYEQY
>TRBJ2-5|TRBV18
ASSPFTTGLSLETQY
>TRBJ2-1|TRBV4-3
ASSQAGGASEQF
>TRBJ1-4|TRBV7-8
ASSARPDSAFEKLF
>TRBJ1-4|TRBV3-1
ASSRDPSTNEKLF
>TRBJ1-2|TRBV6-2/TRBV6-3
ASSYVSPGFGYT
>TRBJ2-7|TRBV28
ASTTPAGDYEQY